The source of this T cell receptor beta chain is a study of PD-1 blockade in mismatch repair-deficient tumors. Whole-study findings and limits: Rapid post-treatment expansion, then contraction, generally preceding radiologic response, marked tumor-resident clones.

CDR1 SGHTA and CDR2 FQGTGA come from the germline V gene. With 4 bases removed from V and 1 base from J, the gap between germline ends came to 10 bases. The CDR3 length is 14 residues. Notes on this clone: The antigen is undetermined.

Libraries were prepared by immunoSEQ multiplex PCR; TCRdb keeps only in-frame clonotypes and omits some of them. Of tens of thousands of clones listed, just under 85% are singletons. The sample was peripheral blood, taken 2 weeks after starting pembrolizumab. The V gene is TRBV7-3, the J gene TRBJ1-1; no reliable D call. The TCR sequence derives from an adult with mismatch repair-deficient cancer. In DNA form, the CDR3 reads TGTGCCAGCAGCTCCCTGGGCGGGAACACTGAAGCTTTCTTT. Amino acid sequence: CASSSLGGNTEAFF.